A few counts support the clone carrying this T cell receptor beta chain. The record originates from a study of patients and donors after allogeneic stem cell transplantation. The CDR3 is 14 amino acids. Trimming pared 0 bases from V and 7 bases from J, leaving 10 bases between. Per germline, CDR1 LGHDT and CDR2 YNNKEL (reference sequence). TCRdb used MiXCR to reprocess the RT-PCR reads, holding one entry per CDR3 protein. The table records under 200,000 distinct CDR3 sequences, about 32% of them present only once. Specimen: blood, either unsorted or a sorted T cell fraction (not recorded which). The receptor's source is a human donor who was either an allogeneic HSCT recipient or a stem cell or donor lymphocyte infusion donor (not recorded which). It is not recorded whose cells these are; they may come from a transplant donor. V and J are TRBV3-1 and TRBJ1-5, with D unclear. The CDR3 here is CASSQDLRNQPQHF. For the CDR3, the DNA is TGTGCCAGCAGCCAAGATCTCCGAAACCAGCCCCAGCATTTT. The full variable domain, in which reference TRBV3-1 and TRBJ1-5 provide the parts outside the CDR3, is DTAVSQTPKYLVTQMGNDKSIKCEQNLGHDTMYWYKQDSKKFLKIMFSYNNKELIINETVPNRFSPKSPDKAHLNLHINSLELGDSAVYFCASSQDLRNQPQHFGDGTRLSIL.